A single sample gave rise to the 13 T cell receptor beta chains below, sequenced in a study of T cell responses to AZD1222 COVID-19 vaccine. Clones were sequenced by immunoSEQ multiplex PCR, and TCRdb holds only the in-frame ones, with some missing. The sample holds 150,000 or so clones, 85% to 95% seen once. The sequences come from peripheral blood, collected on day 0 of MenACWY control vaccination. These receptors were taken from an adult in good health.

The V gene is TRBV5-1, the J gene TRBJ2-3; 11 nucleotides agree with TRBD1. Germline V gives CDR1 SGHRS, CDR2 YFSETQ. This CDR3 has 14 residues. Trimming cost V 9 bases and J 4 bases; bases outside gene matches: 7. The CDR3 spells CATQGQGGADTQYF. The DNA for the CDR3 is TGCGCCACCCAGGGACAGGGGGGAGCAGATACGCAGTATTTT.

CDR3 DNA sequence: TGCGCCAGCAGCCACACCTTGGGGGCTGAAGCTTTCTTT. Amino acids: CASSHTLGAEAFF. The chain joins TRBV4-1 to TRBJ1-1, with a tentative D call TRBD1 (5 bases). This CDR3 region has 13 residues. V was cut by 3 bases and J by 6 bases, with 11 bases left in between. Germline V gene sequence: CDR1 MGHRA, CDR2 YSYEKL.

This sequence joins TRBV29-1 and TRBJ2-5; 7 bases fit TRBD1. CDR1 and CDR2 from the germline V gene are SQVTM and ANQGSEA. Unmatched junction bases numbered 5, after V lost 5 bases and J lost 5 bases. The CDR3 has 12 residues. This chain's CDR3 is CSVLAGGETQYF. The CDR3 region has the DNA TGCAGCGTTCTGGCAGGGGGTGAGACCCAGTACTTC.

V and J are TRBV2 and TRBJ1-5; D unresolved. Between the trimmed V and J ends, which lost 2 bases and 2 bases, there was a span of 7 bases. The CDR3 loop spans 14 amino acids. Germline-derived CDR1 and CDR2 are SNHLY and FYNNEI. CDR3 bases: TGTGCCAGCAGTGAATCGTCCGGCAATCAGCCCCAGCATTTT. Residues: CASSESSGNQPQHF.

The J gene is TRBJ2-7, the V gene TRBV4-1; D is possibly TRBD1 or TRBD2 (6 bases each). This CDR3 is built from 15 residues. Trimming left V 6 bases short and J 2 bases short, with 17 bases between. CDR1 and CDR2 (germline): MGHRA, YSYEKL. The CDR3 region has the DNA TGCGCCAGCAGTCGGTCATGGGGGGCCACCTACGAGCAGTACTTC. The encoded protein is CASSRSWGATYEQYF.

This chain links TRBV24-1 with TRBJ1-1; weak D call: TRBD1 (6 bases). The germline V and J ends were trimmed by 5 bases and 0 bases, with 9 bases remaining between them. The CDR3 totals 14 residues. CDR1 and CDR2 (germline): KGHDR, SFDVKD. CDR3 in amino acids: CATSGRDMNTEAFF. CDR3 bases: TGTGCCACCAGTGGGAGGGACATGAACACTGAAGCTTTCTTT.

This chain joins TRBV5-1 and TRBJ2-7; 11 bases match TRBD1. From germline, CDR1 is SGHRS and CDR2 YFSETQ. This CDR3 spans 15 amino acids. V lost 2 bases to trimming and J lost 3 bases; unmatched junction nucleotides: 4. CDR3 sequence reads: CASSFEGTGGYEQYF. In DNA form, the CDR3 reads TGCGCCAGCAGCTTTGAGGGGACAGGGGGCTACGAGCAGTACTTC.

The rearrangement joins TRBV7-8 to TRBJ1-6; 7 nucleotides line up with TRBD1. Germline assignment: CDR1 SGHVS and CDR2 FQNEAQ. V shed 4 bases, J shed 4 bases, and the junction held 7 bases outside the gene matches. This CDR3 has 16 residues. The DNA of the CDR3 is TGTGCCAGCAGCTCCGGGGACAGTATTTATAATTCACCCCTCCACTTT. This gives the protein CASSSGDSIYNSPLHF.

This chain links TRBV28 with TRBJ1-5; D unresolved. The CDR3 spans 14 residues. Trimming took off 0 bases at V and 5 bases at J, with 8 bases between the two ends. Germline assignment: CDR1 MDHEN and CDR2 SYDVKM. The CDR3, as DNA: TGTGCCAGCAGTTTATGGGGCCTCGATCAGCCCCAGCATTTT. This translates into CASSLWGLDQPQHF.

The V gene is TRBV19, the J gene TRBJ1-1; unclear D gene. The CDR3 runs to 14 residues. Trimming removed 5 bases from V and 2 bases from J, with 12 bases in between. The germline V gene has CDR1 LNHDA and CDR2 SQIVND (reference sequence). The chain's CDR3 is CASSLNSINTEAFF. The CDR3 DNA reads TGTGCCAGTAGTTTGAACTCAATAAACACTGAAGCTTTCTTT.

This clone was observed a single time. The chain links TRBV4-2 to TRBJ1-2; no clear D gene. V was clipped by 0 bases and J by 4 bases, with 9 bases between them. This CDR3 is built from 14 residues. Germline-derived CDR1 and CDR2 are LGHNA and YNFKEQ. Written as DNA, the CDR3 is TGTGCCAGCAGCCAAGACAGGACCTTCTATGGCTACACCTTC. Residues: CASSQDRTFYGYTF.

The chain combines TRBV5-1 with TRBJ1-4, with 10 bases identical to TRBD1. CDR3 length equals 16 residues. Germline V gene data show CDR1 as SGHRS and CDR2 as YFSETQ. Losses at the gene ends were 0 bases for V and 5 bases for J; bases not matched to a gene: 4. The CDR3 DNA reads TGCGCCAGCAGCTTGGACGGGGACAGGGGAAATGAAAAACTGTTTTTT. Amino acids: CASSLDGDRGNEKLFF.

The table lists this clone with a few counts. The chain is built from TRBV16 and TRBJ1-5, with D maybe TRBD1 (6 bases). Trimming shortened V by 0 bases and J by 6 bases, and 15 bases separated the two germline ends. The CDR3 sequence is 16 residues long. Per the germline V gene, CDR1 is KGHSY and CDR2 is FQNENV. The CDR3 sequence: CASSQSRGGVGQPQHF. As DNA, the CDR3 is TGTGCCAGCAGCCAATCACGGGGGGGCGTTGGTCAGCCCCAGCATTTT.